Shown below are 32 T cell receptor beta chains from a single sample sequenced in a study of regulatory T cells in long-lasting Graves disease. Sample time point: newly diagnosed GD, antithyroid drugs for less than 3 months. The TCR library was made from RNA that had been extracted from PBMCs in TRIzol. For TCR beta, libraries came from iRepertoire HTBI primers and Arm-PCR of CDR3 regions. TCRdb independently ran MiXCR on the multiplex PCR reads; one entry per CDR3 protein. The table includes 390,000 or so distinct CDR3 sequences, about 10% detected once. These records were also assigned to another study, of T cells in Graves' hyperthyroidism and ophthalmopathy.

The specimen was peripheral blood mononuclear cells (PBMCs), collected at new diagnosis, from a patient treated with antithyroid drugs. The receptor set was obtained from a woman between 18 and 29 years old with Graves disease.

This clonotype was observed many times. V and J are TRBV20-1 and TRBJ2-6; TRBD1 might be the D (6 bases). V was clipped by 6 bases and J by 0 bases, with 21 bases between them. The length of the CDR3 is 18 residues. The germline CDR1 and CDR2 sequences are DFQATT and SNEGSKA (reference sequence). DNA of the CDR3: TGCAGTGCGATCTCTTGGACAGAACCTAACTCTGGGGCCAACGTCCTGACTTTC. It translates to CSAISWTEPNSGANVLTF.

The chain has TRBV24-1 and TRBJ2-3; D may be TRBD1 (6 bases). Trimming shortened V by 4 bases and J by 0 bases, and 19 bases separated the two germline ends. Germline loops: CDR1 KGHDR, CDR2 SFDVKD. CDR3 length equals 18 residues. Here the CDR3 DNA reads TGTGCCACCAGTGACTTCCCCGGGCAGGGGATTAGCACAGATACGCAGTATTTT. This translates into CATSDFPGQGISTDTQYF.

This clonotype was observed a few times. The J gene is TRBJ2-3, the V gene TRBV4-3; possible D gene TRBD2, 6 bases. The CDR3 runs to 17 residues. Germline CDR1 reads LGHNA; CDR2 reads YSLEER. Trimming removed 0 bases from V and 4 bases from J, with 17 bases in between. The CDR3 sequence: CASSQDPLWGVSDTQYF. The CDR3 DNA is TGCGCCAGCAGCCAAGACCCATTATGGGGGGTTTCAGATACGCAGTATTTT.

This clonotype was detected ten times or more. The V and J genes are TRBV11-1 and TRBJ2-1; 7 nucleotides line up with TRBD1. Trimming cost V 7 bases and J 14 bases; bases outside gene matches: 8. CDR3 size: 11 residues. Germline V gives CDR1 SGHAT, CDR2 FQDESV (reference sequence). Here the CDR3 DNA reads TGTGCCAGCAACGAGCTGGGACAGAAGTTCTTC. It translates to CASNELGQKFF. Drawing the rest from reference TRBV11-1 and TRBJ2-1, the complete variable domain is EAEVAQSPRYKITEKSQAVAFWCDPISGHATLYWYRQILGQGPELLVQFQDESVVDDSQLPKDRFSAERLKGVDSTLKIQPAELGDSAMYLCASNELGQKFFGPGTRLTVL.

At least ten counts were recorded for this clonotype. The chain recombines TRBV12-3 or TRBV12-4 with TRBJ1-1; TRBD1 is a possible D gene (6 bases). Trimming stripped 5 bases from V and 4 bases from J, with 14 bases between. The CDR3 has 14 residues. CDR3 nucleotide sequence: TGTGCCAGCAGTCTACAGGGAGGTGGCACTGAAGCTTTCTTT. Translation: CASSLQGGGTEAFF.

With respect to this clonotype: Just one base apart from a much larger clone, this may be a read error. The J gene is TRBJ2-1, the V gene TRBV20-1; tentatively, D is TRBD2 (7 bases). V shed 4 bases and J shed 6 bases, with 25 bases lying between them. There are 17 residues in the CDR3. The germline V gene encodes CDR1 DFQATT and CDR2 SNEGSKA (reference sequence). The CDR3 protein is CSAMWSGGGHLSNEQFF. The CDR3 nucleotides read TGCAGTGCTATGTGGTCGGGCGGGGGCCATCTCTCCAATGAGCAGTTCTTC.

This clonotype was observed a few times. The chain links TRBV5-1 to TRBJ2-2; no clear D. Germline V gene lookup returns CDR1 SGHRS and CDR2 YFSETQ. This CDR3 comprises 13 residues. V was cut by 0 bases and J by 11 bases, with 11 bases left in between. The CDR3 spells CASSLAVGGELFF. CDR3 nucleotide sequence: TGCGCCAGCAGCTTGGCCGTTGGCGGCGAGCTGTTTTTT.

The chain recombines TRBV6-4 with TRBJ1-1; 7 positions match TRBD1. Germline-derived CDR1 and CDR2 are MRHNA and SNTAGT. The CDR3 is 14 residues long. J lost 6 bases, V lost 6 bases, and 10 bases had no gene match. The DNA of the CDR3 is TGTGCCAGCAGAAAGGACAGGTGGGCGGCTGAAGCTTTCTTT. Residues: CASRKDRWAAEAFF.

This clonotype was observed many times. The rearrangement uses TRBV5-1 and TRBJ2-1, with a tentative D call TRBD1 (6 bases). V was pared by 2 bases and J by 0 bases, with 18 bases between. Germline V gene lookup returns CDR1 SGHRS and CDR2 YFSETQ. The CDR3 runs 18 residues. The CDR3 nucleotides read TGCGCCAGCAGCTTCCCCGGGGCTCTAGGGGGCTCCTACAATGAGCAGTTCTTC. Protein sequence: CASSFPGALGGSYNEQFF. The whole variable domain, filled in from reference TRBV5-1 and TRBJ2-1, reads KAGVTQTPRYLIKTRGQQVTLSCSPISGHRSVSWYQQTPGQGLQFLFEYFSETQRNKGNFPGRFSGRQFSNSRSEMNVSTLELGDSALYLCASSFPGALGGSYNEQFFGPGTRLTVL.

Of note for this clonotype: Since a much larger clone is just one base distant, this may be a read error. The chain has TRBV7-9 and TRBJ2-1; D is unresolved. CDR1 SEHNR and CDR2 FQNEAQ come from the germline V gene (reference sequence). Trimming left V 1 base short and J 6 bases short, with 7 bases between. The CDR3 is 13 amino acids. CDR3 coding DNA: TGTGCCAGCAGCTTAGTTCCCAGCAATGAGCAGTTCTTC. Translated, it gives CASSLVPSNEQFF.

This clonotype was recorded a few times. The genes are TRBV6-1 and TRBJ2-7; 12 bases are shared with TRBD2. V lost 0 bases and J lost 3; bases outside the gene matches: 6. From germline, CDR1 is MNHNS and CDR2 SASEGT. This CDR3 contains 17 residues. CDR3 loop: CASSEAIGLAGFYEQYF. CDR3 bases: TGTGCCAGCAGTGAAGCTATCGGACTAGCGGGGTTCTACGAGCAGTACTTC.

Many counts were recorded for this clonotype. The genes are TRBV6-1 and TRBJ2-2, with a tentative D call TRBD2 (5 bases). Germline V lookup: CDR1 MNHNS, CDR2 SASEGT. This CDR3 is built from 17 residues. The V and J ends lost 5 bases and 2 bases respectively, with 18 bases between them. CDR3: CASSPTGIGVNTGELFF. CDR3 bases: TGTGCCAGCAGTCCAACCGGGATAGGAGTCAACACCGGGGAGCTGTTTTTT.

The sample holds many counts of this clonotype. This chain joins TRBV6-2 or TRBV6-3 and TRBJ2-4; the D gene is possibly TRBD1 (6 bases). Germline CDR1 MNHEY, CDR2 SVGEGT. The CDR3 contains 16 residues. V gave up 4 bases and J gave up 0 bases, with 13 bases separating them. In DNA form, the CDR3 reads TGTGCCAGCAGTTCCCCCCCGGACAGAGCCAAAAACATTCAGTACTTC. This encodes CASSSPPDRAKNIQYF.

This clonotype was detected ten times or more. This chain uses TRBV28 with TRBJ2-3, with 10 nucleotides matching TRBD2. The germline V gene encodes CDR1 MDHEN and CDR2 SYDVKM. CDR3 size: 15 residues. After removal of 5 bases from V and 6 bases from J, the junction contained 8 bases not matched to a gene. In DNA form, the CDR3 reads TGTGCCAGCAGTGAGATAGCGGGAGGTCCCGATACGCAGTATTTT. This codes for CASSEIAGGPDTQYF. Full variable domain (remainder filled in from reference TRBV28 and TRBJ2-3): DVKVTQSSRYLVKRTGEKVFLECVQDMDHENMFWYRQDPGLGLRLIYFSYDVKMKEKGDIPEGYSVSREKKERFSLILESASTNQTSMYLCASSEIAGGPDTQYFGPGTRLTVL.

This chain joins TRBV20-1 and TRBJ1-6; D is undetermined. V shed 3 bases and J shed 5 bases, with 11 bases lying between them. Germline assignment: CDR1 DFQATT and CDR2 SNEGSKA (reference sequence). This CDR3 contains 14 residues. Here the CDR3 DNA reads TGCAGTGCTAGGAGTAGGGAGAATAATTCACCCCTCCACTTT. This encodes CSARSRENNSPLHF.

As concerns this clonotype: This may arise from a read error, as a much more abundant clone is one base away. This chain uses TRBV20-1 with TRBJ2-5, with D possibly matching TRBD2 (5 bases). Per the germline V gene, CDR1 is DFQATT and CDR2 is SNEGSKA (reference sequence). The CDR3 is 11 amino acids. V lost 6 bases and J 11 bases, leaving 16 bases between the germline ends. DNA of the CDR3: TGCAGTGCGCGACCCCCTGGGGAGCAGTACTTC. This sequence encodes CSARPPGEQYF.

The table lists this clonotype with a few counts. This chain connects TRBV19 to TRBJ1-5, with D possibly being TRBD1 (6 bases). Germline values: CDR1 LNHDA, CDR2 SQIVND (reference sequence). CDR3 length equals 15 residues. V was cut by 3 bases and J by 4 bases, with 13 bases left in between. CDR3 DNA: TGTGCCAGTAGTATGAGGCCGACAGGAAATCAGCCCCAGCATTTT. It is translated as CASSMRPTGNQPQHF.

This clonotype has ten or more counts. The CDR3: CASSTPRRNYGYTF. DNA of the CDR3: TGTGCCAGCAGTACACCCCGTAGGAACTATGGCTACACCTTC. The chain joins TRBV28 to TRBJ1-2; D is uncertain. This CDR3 has 14 amino acids. Germline values: CDR1 MDHEN, CDR2 SYDVKM. The V and J ends lost 5 bases and 2 bases respectively, with 12 bases between them.

Points on this clonotype: A much larger clone differs by one base, so this may be a read error. CDR3 bases: TGTGCCTGGGGCGGTAACCACAGGGAACCGAACTATGGCTACACCTTC. Translation: CAWGGNHREPNYGYTF. This rearrangement joins TRBV30 to TRBJ1-2; D is perhaps TRBD1 (6 bases). The CDR3 sequence is 16 residues long. The V and J ends lost 5 bases and 2 bases respectively, with 21 bases between them. Germline V gene data show CDR1 as GTSNPN and CDR2 as SVGIG (reference sequence).

This clonotype was detected many times. The chain employs TRBV5-1 and TRBJ1-2; D not resolved. The CDR3 has 11 residues. CDR1 SGHRS and CDR2 YFSETQ come from the germline V gene. Trimming took off 4 bases at V and 8 bases at J, with 9 bases between the two ends. The chain's CDR3 is CASSNPGGYTF. The CDR3 nucleotides are TGCGCCAGCAGCAACCCTGGAGGCTACACCTTC.

This clonotype was seen many times. This chain links TRBV28 with TRBJ2-7; weak D call: TRBD2 (7 bases). This CDR3 region has 18 residues. Germline CDR1 and CDR2: MDHEN and SYDVKM. Trimming pared 4 bases from V and 0 bases from J, leaving 22 bases between. The DNA for the CDR3 is TGTGCCAGCAGTTCGCCGCGGGGGCAGGGGCGAAGCTCCTACGAGCAGTACTTC. As protein: CASSSPRGQGRSSYEQYF.

This chain joins TRBV29-1 and TRBJ2-1; D is uncertain. The CDR3 totals 11 residues. Deletions cut 6 bases from V and 4 bases from J, with 7 bases between. The V gene's germline CDR1 is SQVTM and CDR2 ANQGSEA. This chain's CDR3 is CSVAPYNEQFF. The CDR3 nucleotides read TGCAGCGTGGCCCCGTACAATGAGCAGTTCTTC.

Ten or more counts support this clonotype. This chain connects TRBV20-1 to TRBJ2-4, with no clear D. V was shortened by 0 bases and J by 0 bases, with 3 bases between the two germline ends. The length of the CDR3 is 13 residues. The germline V gene encodes CDR1 DFQATT and CDR2 SNEGSKA (reference sequence). The CDR3 sequence is CSARDEAKNIQYF. CDR3 nucleotides: TGCAGTGCTAGAGATGAAGCCAAAAACATTCAGTACTTC.

The rearrangement links TRBV4-1 to TRBJ1-5, with a weak D call TRBD1 (6 bases). Per germline, CDR1 MGHRA and CDR2 YSYEKL. V lost 8 bases to trimming and J lost 1 base, with 15 bases between them. This CDR3 region has 15 residues. Here the CDR3 reads CASRLITGSNQPQHF. The CDR3 DNA reads as TGCGCCAGCCGATTAATTACAGGGAGCAATCAGCCCCAGCATTTT.

The chain uses TRBV13 and TRBJ2-2, with D unresolved. The CDR3 runs 18 residues. CDR1 and CDR2 from the germline V gene are PRHDT and FYEKMQ (reference sequence). Trimming cost V 0 bases and J 0 bases, with 14 bases left between them. The CDR3 sequence: CASSLGRVSTPNTGELFF. In DNA form, the CDR3 reads TGTGCCAGCAGCTTAGGCCGGGTCTCAACACCGAACACCGGGGAGCTGTTTTTT.

Ten or more counts support this clonotype. The chain couples TRBV7-9 to TRBJ2-7, with TRBD2 as a possible D gene (6 bases). The CDR3 is 16 residues long. From germline, CDR1 is SEHNR and CDR2 FQNEAQ (reference sequence). The V gene lost 5 bases and the J gene lost 7 bases, with 24 bases spanning the gap. This CDR3 is CASSPGRGGASREQYF. The DNA for the CDR3 is TGTGCCAGCAGCCCAGGACGGGGCGGGGCCTCGAGGGAGCAGTACTTC.

This clonotype occurred many times. The chain recombines TRBV28 with TRBJ2-7; tentative D call: TRBD2 (5 bases). The CDR3 consists of 13 residues. The V end was cut by 4 bases, the J end by 7 bases, with 14 bases between. Germline assignment: CDR1 MDHEN and CDR2 SYDVKM. The CDR3 loop reads CASSSSLLSEQYF. Written as DNA, the CDR3 is TGTGCCAGCAGTTCTAGCTTGCTGAGTGAGCAGTACTTC.

This clonotype was seen at least ten times. The CDR3, as DNA: TGTGCCAGCAGCTACAGAGGGATTGAAGCTTTCTTT. As protein: CASSYRGIEAFF. This chain joins TRBV5-6 and TRBJ1-1; D unresolved. V lost 3 bases to trimming and J lost 7 bases, with 10 bases between them. CDR1 is SGHDT and CDR2 is YYEEEE in the germline V gene. The CDR3 extends over 12 amino acids.

This clonotype was detected many times. The rearrangement joins TRBV12-3 or TRBV12-4 to TRBJ2-2, with a weak D call TRBD2 (5 bases). V gave up 1 base and J gave up 2 bases, with 8 bases separating them. There are 15 residues in the CDR3. CDR3 sequence (DNA): TGTGCCAGCAGTTTAGGCCCGGGAAACACCGGGGAGCTGTTTTTT. Translation gives CASSLGPGNTGELFF.

This clonotype has a count of ten or more. The V and J genes are TRBV7-2 and TRBJ2-3, with 7 positions matching TRBD2. This CDR3 comprises 16 residues. V lost 3 bases, J lost 1 base, and 7 bases stayed unmatched. The V gene's germline CDR1 is SGHTA and CDR2 FQGNSA. This CDR3 is CASSFSGRGGTDTQYF. The CDR3 DNA is TGTGCCAGCAGCTTTTCCGGTCGGGGGGGCACAGATACGCAGTATTTT. Complete variable domain (other parts from reference TRBV7-2 and TRBJ2-3): GAGVSQSPSNKVTEKGKDVELRCDPISGHTALYWYRQSLGQGLEFLIYFQGNSAPDKSGLPSDRFSAERTGGSVSTLTIQRTQQEDSAVYLCASSFSGRGGTDTQYFGPGTRLTVL.

About this clonotype: This may arise from a read error, as a much more abundant clone is one base away. V and J are TRBV6-1 and TRBJ2-7, with a weak D call TRBD1 (6 bases). Trimming left V 7 bases short and J 3 bases short, with 16 bases between. Germline loops: CDR1 MNHNS, CDR2 SASEGT. CDR3 size: 14 residues. CDR3 region: CASTQGVESYEQYV. The CDR3 nucleotides are TGTGCCAGCACACAGGGAGTAGAGAGCTACGAGCAGTACGTC.

This clonotype was seen ten or more times. The chain carries TRBV12-3 or TRBV12-4 and TRBJ1-2; 8 nucleotides line up with TRBD1. V gave up 2 bases and J gave up 1 base; unmatched junction bases: 12. The CDR3 has 18 amino acids. CDR3 in amino acids: CASSLTASTGVYNYGYTF. CDR3 coding DNA: TGTGCCAGCAGTTTAACCGCGTCGACAGGGGTCTATAACTATGGCTACACCTTC.